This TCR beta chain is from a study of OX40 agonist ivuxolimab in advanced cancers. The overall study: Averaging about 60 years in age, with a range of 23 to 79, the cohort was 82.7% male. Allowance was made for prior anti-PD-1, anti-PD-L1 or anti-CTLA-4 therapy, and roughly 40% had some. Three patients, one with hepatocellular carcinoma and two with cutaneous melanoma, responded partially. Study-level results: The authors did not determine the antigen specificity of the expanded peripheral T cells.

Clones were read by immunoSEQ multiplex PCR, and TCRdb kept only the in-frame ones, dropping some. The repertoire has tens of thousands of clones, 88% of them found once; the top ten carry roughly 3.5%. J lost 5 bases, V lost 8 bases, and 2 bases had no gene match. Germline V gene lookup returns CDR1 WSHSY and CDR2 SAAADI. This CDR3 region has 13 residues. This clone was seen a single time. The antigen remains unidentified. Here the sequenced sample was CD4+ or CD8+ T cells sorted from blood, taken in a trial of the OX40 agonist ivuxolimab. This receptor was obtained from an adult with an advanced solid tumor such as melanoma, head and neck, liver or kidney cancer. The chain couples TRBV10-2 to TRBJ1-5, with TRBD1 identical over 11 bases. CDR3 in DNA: TGCGCCAGCGGACAGGGGGCTGATCAGCCCCAGCATTTT. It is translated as CASGQGADQPQHF.